The 2 T cell receptor beta chains presented below share a single source sample, sequenced in a study of shared clonotypes between healthy human individuals. This table comes from immunoSEQ multiplex PCR, and its TCRdb copy is limited to in-frame clones, with some not included. The sample consists of around 2.5 million clones, roughly 93% of them appearing once. The sample was naive CD4+ T cells from PBMCs. Subset noted: CD45RA+ positively selected. The receptor set was obtained from a man aged 18 to 29 in good health. Some clones in this sample may be carry-over from other donors' samples.

This sequence joins TRBV7-9 and TRBJ2-3; TRBD2 matches 9 bases. The V gene's germline CDR1 is SEHNR and CDR2 FQNEAQ (reference sequence). The CDR3 totals 16 residues. The J segment lost 6 bases and the V segment lost 5 bases, leaving 12 bases of the junction unmatched. In DNA form, the CDR3 reads TGTGCCAGCAGCCCGACTGTAGCGGGAGATTCGGATACGCAGTATTTT. It yields the protein CASSPTVAGDSDTQYF.

The V and J genes are TRBV5-5 and TRBJ2-5; 10 bases match TRBD1. Unmatched junction bases numbered 4, after V lost 3 bases and J lost 2 bases. Germline CDR1 reads SGHKS; CDR2 reads YYEKEE (reference sequence). This CDR3 region has 15 residues. The CDR3 DNA follows: TGTGCCAGCAGCTCCGGGGACAGGGGACAAGAGACCCAGTACTTC. Translated, it gives CASSSGDRGQETQYF.